This T cell receptor beta chain was recorded in a study of B cell selection in AIRE deficiency. On this clone itself: Its specificity is not known.

The regulatory T cell sort gate was CD4+CD25hiCD127low/negative. Controls came from healthy donors unrelated to patients. Here immunoSEQ multiplex PCR was the method, and the copy in TCRdb shows in-frame clones only, minus some. This table holds roughly 24,000 clones, roughly 90% found once. Broader study findings: About 29% of healthy-shared Treg sequences were found among patient Tconv cells. Healthy donors alone shared roughly 32% of around 3,700 Treg sequences; patients alone approximately 9.1%.

The CDR3 has 15 amino acids. V lost 6 bases to trimming and J lost 1 base; unmatched junction nucleotides: 5. In germline, CDR1 is SNHLY, CDR2 FYNNEI. The rearrangement joins TRBV2 to TRBJ2-2; 7 nucleotides agree with TRBD2. The sequencing input was CD4+CD25+ Tregs sorted from PBMCs. The receptor was derived from a human donor in good health. The CDR3 DNA sequence: TGTGCCAGCAGCCTCGGGACTAAGAACACCGGGGAGCTGTTTTTT. Protein sequence: CASSLGTKNTGELFF.